A single sample gave rise to the 11 T cell receptor beta chains below, sequenced in a study of blood T cell repertoires in COVID-19. Repertoires were generated with immunoSEQ multiplex PCR, while TCRdb's copy carries only in-frame clones and drops some. The table lists approximately 300,000 clones, roughly 91% of them singletons. Sample: peripheral blood. The origin of the receptors is a woman in her 30s with COVID-19, enrolled during active disease.

The CDR3 sequence is CASSLEASGGRDTQYF. The CDR3 DNA is TGTGCCAGCAGCTTAGAGGCTAGCGGGGGACGAGATACGCAGTATTTT. This chain links TRBV7-6 with TRBJ2-3, with TRBD2 identical over 10 bases. The CDR3 has 16 residues. Losses at the gene ends were 1 base for V and 5 bases for J; bases not matched to a gene: 6. In germline, CDR1 is SGHVS, CDR2 FNYEAQ.

CDR3 sequence (DNA): TGTGCCTGGGACAGGGGGAGCTCCTACAATGAGCAGTTCTTC. It codes for CAWDRGSSYNEQFF. This rearrangement joins TRBV30 to TRBJ2-1; 9 bases match TRBD1. The V gene end was trimmed by 5 bases and the J gene end by 0 bases; junction bases not matched to a gene: 2. Looked up from germline, CDR1 is GTSNPN and CDR2 is SVGIG (reference sequence). CDR3 length equals 14 residues.

The chain couples TRBV6-5 to TRBJ2-3; TRBD1 agrees at 8 bases. The CDR3 has 14 residues. Germline loops: CDR1 MNHEY, CDR2 SVGAGI. The J segment lost 2 bases and the V segment lost 7 bases, leaving 5 bases of the junction unmatched. CDR3 in DNA: TGTGCCAGCAACAGGGGGGCAGCCACAGATACGCAGTATTTT. It specifies CASNRGAATDTQYF.

This sequence joins TRBV30 and TRBJ2-3, with 14 bases that match TRBD2. The germline gives CDR1 GTSNPN, CDR2 SVGIG (reference sequence). V trimming: 5 bases; J trimming: 9 bases; junction bases outside the gene matches: 7. The CDR3 has 14 amino acids. CDR3 DNA sequence: TGTGCCTGGGGGACTAGCGGGGGCCCACGGACGCAGTATTTT. Translation: CAWGTSGGPRTQYF.

The genes are TRBV4-1 and TRBJ2-3; 11 nucleotides agree with TRBD2. Trimming cost V 2 bases and J 2 bases; bases outside gene matches: 6. This CDR3 contains 17 residues. Germline V gene data show CDR1 as MGHRA and CDR2 as YSYEKL. The CDR3 region is CASSQSASGGFTDTQYF. CDR3 nucleotides: TGCGCCAGCAGCCAATCAGCTAGCGGGGGGTTCACAGATACGCAGTATTTT.

This CDR3 is CSAGQNEKLFF. The CDR3 DNA reads as TGCAGTGCCGGACAGAATGAAAAACTGTTTTTT. This chain uses TRBV20-1 with TRBJ1-4, with a weak D call TRBD1 (6 bases). The CDR3 totals 11 residues. Germline V gene lookup returns CDR1 DFQATT and CDR2 SNEGSKA (reference sequence). Trimming left V 6 bases short and J 5 bases short, with 7 bases between.

This chain uses TRBV27 with TRBJ2-7; possibly TRBD1 for D (5 bases). The CDR3 spans 9 residues. In germline, CDR1 is MNHEY, CDR2 SMNVEV (reference sequence). Trimming shortened V by 11 bases and J by 7 bases, and 9 bases separated the two germline ends. The CDR3 nucleotides are TGTGCCCATTCAGGGGAGCAGTACGTC. Its translation is CAHSGEQYV.

J is TRBJ1-5 and V is TRBV3-1 (or the pseudogene TRBV3-2); the D is unclear. The CDR3 consists of 14 residues. The ends were cut back, 2 bases at V and 6 bases at J, with 11 bases in the middle. Per the germline V gene, CDR1 is LGHDT and CDR2 is YNNKEL (reference sequence). DNA of the CDR3: TGTGCCAGCAGCCAATCGTCCTTCGGTCAGCCCCAGCATTTT. This translates into CASSQSSFGQPQHF.

The rearrangement joins TRBV10-2 to TRBJ1-6; 9 bases are a match to TRBD1. This CDR3 is 16 amino acids long. The germline V gene encodes CDR1 WSHSY and CDR2 SAAADI. Trimming took 4 bases from V and 5 from J; bases not matched to a gene: 6. The CDR3 spells CASSARRTGDNSPLHF. CDR3 DNA: TGCGCCAGCAGTGCTCGTAGGACAGGGGATAATTCACCCCTCCACTTT.

The chain combines TRBV7-2 with TRBJ1-6, with 8 bases identical to TRBD1. The CDR3 contains 15 residues. V lost 5 bases to trimming and J lost 5 bases; unmatched junction nucleotides: 5. The germline V gene encodes CDR1 SGHTA and CDR2 FQGNSA. CDR3 sequence: CASSPRQGNNSPLHF. The CDR3 bases are TGTGCCAGCAGCCCGCGACAGGGGAATAATTCACCCCTCCACTTT.

The CDR3 DNA reads TGTGCCAGCAGCTTATCAGTGTTGCGGGGCTACACCTTC. Translated, it gives CASSLSVLRGYTF. This sequence joins TRBV5-4 and TRBJ1-2; unclear D gene. CDR3 size: 13 residues. Germline V gene data show CDR1 as SGHNT and CDR2 as YYREEE (reference sequence). V gave up 2 bases and J gave up 8 bases, with 13 bases separating them. Supplemented by reference TRBV5-4 and TRBJ1-2, the full variable domain reads ETGVTQSPTHLIKTRGQQVTLRCSSQSGHNTVSWYQQALGQGPQFIFQYYREEENGRGNFPPRFSGLQFPNYSSELNVNALELDDSALYLCASSLSVLRGYTFGSGTRLTVV.